A single sample gave rise to the 21 T cell receptor beta chains below, sequenced in a study of shared clonotypes between healthy human individuals (dated by TCRdb to about 2020). CD8 naive samples were CD45RO-negative cells positively selected for CCR7, giving a CD45RA+CCR7+ population that excluded TemRA cells. Libraries were made using the immunoSEQ multiplex PCR assay. The immuneACCESS repertoire file appears here via TCRdb, limited to in-frame rearrangements. These files lack a portion of the clones; in checked studies, under half of the deficit traces to unresolved V genes, and the cause of the others is not known. The sample has some 2,100,000 clones on record, around 93% of them singletons. Approximately 1.7% of the sample comes from the top ten. Sequenced input: naive CD8+ T cells from PBMCs. In light of the paper, this sample's cell subset or site label describes: CD45RA+CCR7+. All receptors come from a young man in good health. Some clones in this sample may be carry-over from other donors' samples.

The V gene is TRBV19, the J gene TRBJ2-1; weak D call: TRBD2 (5 bases). This CDR3 comprises 12 residues. The V gene lost 8 bases and the J gene lost 6 bases, with 11 bases spanning the gap. The V gene's germline CDR1 is LNHDA and CDR2 SQIVND (reference sequence). CDR3 in amino acids: CASQDFTNEQFF. The CDR3 region has the DNA TGTGCCAGTCAGGACTTTACCAATGAGCAGTTCTTC.

The rearrangement uses TRBV6-5 and TRBJ1-2; D is uncertain. This CDR3 has 13 amino acids. V was pared by 6 bases and J by 8 bases, with 16 bases between. Germline V gene lookup returns CDR1 MNHEY and CDR2 SVGAGI. CDR3 residues: CASSYRETGGYTF. CDR3 nucleotide sequence: TGTGCCAGCAGCTACCGGGAGACTGGGGGCTACACCTTC.

On this clone: This sample also contains other DNA sequences that code for the same CDR3. The chain recombines TRBV7-9 with TRBJ2-7; D ambiguous. The CDR3 extends over 13 amino acids. V lost 1 base to trimming and J lost 3 bases, with 7 bases between them. Germline V CDR1 and CDR2: SEHNR, FQNEAQ (reference sequence). This CDR3 reads CASSLVPDYEQYF. CDR3 in DNA: TGTGCCAGCAGCTTAGTACCGGACTACGAGCAGTACTTC.

The CDR3 here is CASSQDLGLADNRGETQYF. The CDR3 DNA reads as TGCGCCAGCAGCCAAGATTTGGGACTAGCGGACAACCGAGGGGAGACCCAGTACTTC. The rearrangement uses TRBV4-3 and TRBJ2-5; 11 bases are a match to TRBD2. Germline CDR1 is LGHNA and CDR2 is YSLEER. Trimming took 0 bases from V and 5 from J; bases not matched to a gene: 14. CDR3 length: 19 residues.

This clone appeared a few times. The chain combines TRBV29-1 with TRBJ2-7, with unresolved D. Between the trimmed V and J ends, which lost 5 bases and 3 bases, there was a span of 8 bases. The CDR3 length is 11 residues. Germline-derived CDR1 and CDR2 are SQVTM and ANQGSEA. CDR3 nucleotide sequence: TGCAGCGTTCGGTCCTACTACGAGCAGTACTTC. Protein: CSVRSYYEQYF.

Notes on this clone: One junction end disagrees with the germline gene, perhaps due to a read error. This chain uses TRBV28 with TRBJ2-1; D not certain. The CDR3 has 16 residues. Germline CDR1 reads MDHEN; CDR2 reads SYDVKM. The CDR3 sequence: CASSFPTLSSDNEQFF. In nucleotides, the CDR3 is TGTGCCAGCAGTTTCCCAACGCTTAGCTCCGACAATGAGCAGTTCTTC.

V gene TRBV9 combines with J gene TRBJ2-1; 9 bases agree with TRBD2. The length of the CDR3 is 15 residues. Trimming removed 0 bases from V and 9 bases from J; junction bases left unmatched: 7. Per the germline V gene, CDR1 is SGDLS and CDR2 is YYNGEE. CDR3 loop: CASSVGLAVAGEQFF. The CDR3, as DNA: TGTGCCAGCAGCGTAGGACTAGCGGTGGCAGGTGAGCAGTTCTTC. Complete variable domain (other parts from reference TRBV9 and TRBJ2-1): DSGVTQTPKHLITATGQRVTLRCSPRSGDLSVYWYQQSLDQGLQFLIQYYNGEERAKGNILERFSAQQFPDLHSELNLSSLELGDSALYFCASSVGLAVAGEQFFGPGTRLTVL.

On this clone itself: The same CDR3 is also encoded by other DNA sequences in this sample. V usage is TRBV29-1 and J usage is TRBJ2-7, with D possibly matching TRBD1 (5 bases). The CDR3 sequence is 11 residues long. Trimming took 7 bases from V and 1 from J, leaving 8 bases between them. The germline V gene encodes CDR1 SQVTM and CDR2 ANQGSEA. CDR3 loop: CSAQGSYEQYF. The CDR3 DNA sequence: TGCAGCGCGCAGGGTTCCTACGAGCAGTACTTC.

The chain employs TRBV9 and TRBJ2-1; no definite D call. V gave up 3 bases and J gave up 0 bases, with 7 bases separating them. This CDR3 contains 14 residues. The V gene's germline CDR1 is SGDLS and CDR2 YYNGEE. CDR3 amino acids: CASSASDSYNEQFF. CDR3 coding DNA: TGTGCCAGCAGCGCTTCGGACTCCTACAATGAGCAGTTCTTC.

The table lists this clone with a count of one. The V and J genes are TRBV28 and TRBJ2-3; the match to TRBD2 covers 7 bases. The germline V gene encodes CDR1 MDHEN and CDR2 SYDVKM. The CDR3 totals 16 residues. V gave up 2 bases and J gave up 6 bases; unmatched junction bases: 11. The CDR3 spells CASSLVLASAEDTQYF. DNA for the CDR3: TGTGCCAGCAGTTTAGTACTAGCGAGCGCAGAGGATACGCAGTATTTT.

This sequence joins TRBV28 and TRBJ2-1; a possible D gene is TRBD2 (6 bases). Trimming took off 5 bases at V and 8 bases at J, with 25 bases between the two ends. Germline V gives CDR1 MDHEN, CDR2 SYDVKM. This CDR3 spans 17 amino acids. The CDR3 sequence is CASSPSIRRDGPYEQFF. CDR3 nucleotides: TGTGCCAGCAGTCCCTCTATTAGGCGGGACGGGCCATATGAGCAGTTCTTC. The whole variable domain, filled in from reference TRBV28 and TRBJ2-1, reads DVKVTQSSRYLVKRTGEKVFLECVQDMDHENMFWYRQDPGLGLRLIYFSYDVKMKEKGDIPEGYSVSREKKERFSLILESASTNQTSMYLCASSPSIRRDGPYEQFFGPGTRLTVL.

The table lists this clone with a count of one. V and J are TRBV7-8 and TRBJ2-7; D possibly corresponds to TRBD1 (5 bases). This CDR3 region has 15 residues. V was clipped by 1 base and J by 3 bases, with 13 bases between them. In germline, CDR1 is SGHVS, CDR2 FQNEAQ. The CDR3 bases are TGTGCCAGCAGCTTAGTATCCGGACATGGCTACGAGCAGTACTTC. It codes for CASSLVSGHGYEQYF. Full variable domain (missing parts from reference TRBV7-8 and TRBJ2-7): GAGVSQSPRYKVAKRGQDVALRCDPISGHVSLFWYQQALGQGPEFLTYFQNEAQLDKSGLPSDRFFAERPEGSVSTLKIQRTQQEDSAVYLCASSLVSGHGYEQYFGPGTRLTVT.

The chain uses TRBV7-9 and TRBJ2-5, with D uncertain. CDR3 length: 13 residues. Germline loops: CDR1 SEHNR, CDR2 FQNEAQ (reference sequence). V was clipped by 4 bases and J by 5 bases, with 11 bases between them. CDR3 DNA: TGTGCCAGCAGCTACACCAGGACGGAGACCCAGTACTTC. This sequence encodes CASSYTRTETQYF.

V usage is TRBV9 and J usage is TRBJ2-1; 10 bases map to TRBD2. V shed 3 bases and J 6 bases; nucleotides not matched to a gene: 6. The CDR3 covers 15 residues. The germline gives CDR1 SGDLS, CDR2 YYNGEE. The CDR3 sequence: CASSAGTSDSNEQFF. Written as DNA, the CDR3 is TGTGCCAGCAGCGCCGGGACTAGCGACTCCAATGAGCAGTTCTTC.

The rearrangement joins TRBV4-1 to TRBJ2-1, with D possibly TRBD2 on 6 matching bases. Germline values: CDR1 MGHRA, CDR2 YSYEKL. The V gene lost 0 bases and the J gene lost 8 bases, with 8 bases spanning the gap. This CDR3 region has 13 residues. As DNA, the CDR3 is TGCGCCAGCAGCCAAGATGGAGGGGATGAGCAGTTCTTC. Residues: CASSQDGGDEQFF.

This sequence joins TRBV7-9 and TRBJ1-3; D may be TRBD1 (5 bases). The CDR3 runs 16 residues. CDR1 is SEHNR, CDR2 FQNEAQ, per germline (reference sequence). Trimming removed 5 bases from V and 4 bases from J, with 18 bases in between. CDR3 protein: CASSLPDRYSGNTIYF. The CDR3 nucleotides are TGTGCCAGCAGCCTCCCCGACAGATACTCCGGAAACACCATATATTTT.

The chain links TRBV7-6 to TRBJ2-1, with 10 bases that match TRBD2. CDR1 and CDR2 (germline): SGHVS, FNYEAQ. The CDR3 sequence is 14 residues long. Trimming took 7 bases from V and 8 from J; bases not matched to a gene: 8. The CDR3, as DNA: TGTGCCAGCACCGTTGGGCTAGCGGGGGATGAGCAGTTCTTC. This sequence encodes CASTVGLAGDEQFF.

The V call is TRBV19, the J call TRBJ2-7; no reliable D call. The length of the CDR3 is 14 residues. V was clipped by 1 base and J by 4 bases, with 11 bases between them. Germline lookup yields CDR1 LNHDA and CDR2 SQIVND (reference sequence). CDR3: CASSIGPAEYEQYF. The CDR3 DNA is TGTGCCAGTAGTATAGGGCCGGCCGAATACGAGCAGTACTTC. Drawing the rest from reference TRBV19 and TRBJ2-7, the complete variable domain is DGGITQSPKYLFRKEGQNVTLSCEQNLNHDAMYWYRQDPGQGLRLIYYSQIVNDFQKGDIAEGYSVSREKKESFPLTVTSAQKNPTAFYLCASSIGPAEYEQYFGPGTRLTVT.

The rearrangement uses TRBV7-8 and TRBJ1-2, with D unresolved. The CDR3 runs 12 residues. V shed 2 bases and J shed 1 base, with 2 bases lying between them. Per germline, CDR1 SGHVS and CDR2 FQNEAQ. The CDR3 bases are TGTGCCAGCAGCTTACTTAACTATGGCTACACCTTC. Translating gives CASSLLNYGYTF.

The CDR3 loop is CAISELESNQPQHF. DNA of the CDR3: TGTGCCATCAGTGAGTTGGAGTCAAATCAGCCCCAGCATTTT. J is TRBJ1-5 and V is TRBV10-3; D gene uncertain. There are 14 residues in the CDR3. With 1 base removed from V and 4 bases from J, the gap between germline ends came to 8 bases. Germline loops: CDR1 ENHRY, CDR2 SYGVKD.

DNA of the CDR3: TGTGCCAGCAGTTTCCGGCTGGACTACGAGCAGTACTTC. This codes for CASSFRLDYEQYF. V usage is TRBV27 and J usage is TRBJ2-7, with D unclear. The CDR3 runs to 13 residues. The V gene lost 3 bases and the J gene lost 3 bases, with 9 bases spanning the gap. In germline, CDR1 is MNHEY, CDR2 SMNVEV (reference sequence).